The 12 T cell receptor beta chains given below trace back to one sample, sequenced in a study of lymphopenia after photon versus proton radiotherapy. Using immunoSEQ multiplex PCR, the repertoire was profiled, and TCRdb retains in-frame clones only, with some absent. The sample contains over 40,000 clones, roughly 90% of which appear only once. The sequences come from peripheral blood, collected from a patient treated with photon-based radiotherapy. These receptors were obtained from a woman aged 40 to 55 with cholangiocarcinoma.

This rearrangement joins TRBV7-9 to TRBJ2-1; D tentatively fits TRBD1 or TRBD2 (5 bases each). V shed 7 bases and J shed 2 bases, with 18 bases lying between them. The germline V gene has CDR1 SEHNR and CDR2 FQNEAQ (reference sequence). The CDR3 is made up of 16 amino acids. The CDR3: CASTSSGTSTYNEQFF. The DNA of the CDR3 is TGTGCCAGCACATCCTCCGGGACGTCTACCTACAATGAGCAGTTCTTC. The full variable domain, completed using reference TRBV7-9 and TRBJ2-1, is DTGVSQNPRHKITKRGQNVTFRCDPISEHNRLYWYRQTLGQGPEFLTYFQNEAQLEKSRLLSDRFSAERPKGSFSTLEIQRTEQGDSAMYLCASTSSGTSTYNEQFFGPGTRLTVL.

The rearrangement links TRBV4-2 to TRBJ2-3, with a possible D match to TRBD1 (6 bases). The CDR3 sequence is 13 residues long. Trimming pared 8 bases from V and 2 bases from J, leaving 11 bases between. The V gene's germline CDR1 is LGHNA and CDR2 YNFKEQ. CDR3 nucleotide sequence: TGTGCCAGCGGAACAGGGCACACAGATACGCAGTATTTT. Its protein is CASGTGHTDTQYF.

The rearrangement links TRBV2 to TRBJ1-5; the match to TRBD1 covers 10 bases. CDR3 length: 16 residues. Germline CDR1 reads SNHLY; CDR2 reads FYNNEI. J was trimmed by 3 bases and V by 1 base; bases with no gene match: 3. The CDR3 DNA reads as TGTGCCAGCAGTGAAGGGGACAGGGGATTCAATCAGCCCCAGCATTTT. Its protein is CASSEGDRGFNQPQHF.

The V gene is TRBV6-5, the J gene TRBJ2-7; 8 bases agree with TRBD2. The germline gives CDR1 MNHEY, CDR2 SVGAGI. With 6 bases clipped from V and 2 bases from J, the junction kept 9 bases outside the gene matches. This CDR3 contains 15 residues. CDR3 DNA sequence: TGTGCCAGCAGGGGCGGGAGGTCGGGGGCCTACGAGCAGTACTTC. This sequence encodes CASRGGRSGAYEQYF.

The chain joins TRBV27 to TRBJ2-1, with D perhaps matching TRBD1 or TRBD2 (5 bases each). The CDR3 is made up of 15 amino acids. The germline V gene encodes CDR1 MNHEY and CDR2 SMNVEV (reference sequence). The V end lost 2 bases, the J end lost 5 bases, and 13 bases lay between the germline ends. The CDR3 loop reads CASSLGGTLNNEQFF. Here the CDR3 DNA reads TGTGCCAGCAGTTTAGGTGGGACCCTGAACAATGAGCAGTTCTTC.

This clone was recorded only once. The chain couples TRBV7-2 to TRBJ1-1; D gene ambiguous. This CDR3 contains 13 residues. Trimming stripped 1 base from V and 1 base from J, with 4 bases between. Germline V lookup: CDR1 SGHTA, CDR2 FQGNSA. The CDR3 DNA reads TGTGCCAGCAGCTTAGAGTCGAACACTGAAGCTTTCTTT. Translated: CASSLESNTEAFF.

The chain has TRBV5-8 and TRBJ1-2; 9 bases are a match to TRBD1. V was clipped by 0 bases and J by 4 bases; unmatched bases: 7. The germline gives CDR1 SGHTS, CDR2 YDEGEE. The CDR3 is 16 residues long. The CDR3 sequence is CASSLEGTGRGYGYTF. For the CDR3, the DNA is TGTGCCAGCAGCTTGGAGGGGACAGGGCGTGGCTATGGCTACACCTTC.

V is TRBV9 and J is TRBJ2-1; tentatively, D is TRBD2 (6 bases). The CDR3 extends over 18 amino acids. The germline gives CDR1 SGDLS, CDR2 YYNGEE. Trimming left V 4 bases short and J 0 bases short, with 20 bases between. The CDR3 DNA reads TGTGCCAGCAGCCCCCGCGGAGGGGCACAGAGCTCCTACAATGAGCAGTTCTTC. This sequence encodes CASSPRGGAQSSYNEQFF.

The chain is built from TRBV4-1 and TRBJ2-5; TRBD2 aligns across 7 bases. Germline CDR1 is MGHRA and CDR2 is YSYEKL. V shed 0 bases, J shed 5 bases, and the junction held 6 bases outside the gene matches. The CDR3 sequence is 15 residues long. CDR3 nucleotide sequence: TGCGCCAGCAGCCAAGAGGGGGGGACTGGGGAGACCCAGTACTTC. This encodes CASSQEGGTGETQYF.

The J gene is TRBJ2-4, the V gene TRBV7-9; possible D gene TRBD2, 5 bases. The V end lost 6 bases, the J end lost 6 bases, and 15 bases lay between the germline ends. Germline assignment: CDR1 SEHNR and CDR2 FQNEAQ (reference sequence). The CDR3 spans 14 residues. In DNA, the CDR3 is TGTGCCAGCAGGCCCAAGGCGGCGGGAAACATTCAGTACTTC. Residues: CASRPKAAGNIQYF. Full variable domain (rest looked up from reference TRBV7-9 and TRBJ2-4): DTGVSQNPRHKITKRGQNVTFRCDPISEHNRLYWYRQTLGQGPEFLTYFQNEAQLEKSRLLSDRFSAERPKGSFSTLEIQRTEQGDSAMYLCASRPKAAGNIQYFGAGTRLSVL.

The chain employs TRBV27 and TRBJ1-1, with 7 bases lining up with TRBD1. V dropped 1 base and J dropped 6; count of bases not matched to a gene: 17. The germline CDR1 and CDR2 sequences are MNHEY and SMNVEV (reference sequence). The CDR3 extends over 18 amino acids. In DNA form, the CDR3 reads TGTGCCAGCAGTTTATATAGGCAGACAGGGAGGGGTAAGGCTGAAGCTTTCTTT. It translates to CASSLYRQTGRGKAEAFF.

V usage is TRBV4-3 and J usage is TRBJ1-2; D not resolved. Trimming took off 0 bases at V and 6 bases at J, with 8 bases between the two ends. Germline loops: CDR1 LGHNA, CDR2 YSLEER. This CDR3 has 13 residues. For the CDR3, the DNA is TGCGCCAGCAGCCAAGATACCGGGGATGGCTACACCTTC. Its protein is CASSQDTGDGYTF.